The clone carrying this T cell receptor beta chain was detected a few times. As yet, its antigen is unknown. CDR1 and CDR2 from the germline V gene are SGHNT and YYREEE (reference sequence). The ends were cut back, 4 bases at V and 1 base at J, with 18 bases in the middle. This CDR3 spans 17 amino acids. These data originate in a study of response to subunit inactivated influenza vaccine. Whole-study results and caveats: It was suggested by the authors that few new T cells are recruited by each seasonal influenza vaccination.

TCRdb re-analysed the RT-PCR reads in MiXCR, keeping a single row per CDR3 protein. Of about 650,000 distinct CDR3 sequences in the sample, about 15% were seen once. The chain recombines TRBV5-4 with TRBJ2-1; a possible D gene is TRBD2 (6 bases). This clonotype was sampled from a man aged 45-65 years who received an inactivated influenza vaccine. This specimen was PBMCs from blood, taken about 12 days after vaccination. The CDR3: CASSLLGREASYNEQFF. As DNA, the CDR3 is TGTGCCAGCAGCCTACTAGGCAGGGAGGCATCCTACAATGAGCAGTTCTTC.